The 11 T cell receptor beta chains reported below all come from one sample, sequenced in a study of T cells in Graves' hyperthyroidism and ophthalmopathy. There were TCR beta CDR3 regions amplified from RNA transcripts. Carried out on the TCR CDR3, a first-round RT-PCR used the HTBI primer set. TCRdb re-derived calls from the multiplex PCR reads in MiXCR, one entry per CDR3 protein. Of hundreds of thousands of distinct CDR3 sequences in the sample, 20% to 25% were seen once. Sequenced: blood. Receptors originate from a woman in her seventies with Graves' ophthalmopathy.

In its sample, this clonotype was seen a few times. The chain carries TRBV7-9 and TRBJ2-3, with D perhaps TRBD2 (6 bases). Germline V gives CDR1 SEHNR, CDR2 FQNEAQ (reference sequence). The CDR3 is 14 residues long. V was cut by 0 bases and J by 2 bases, with 6 bases left in between. This CDR3 reads CASSLAGLTDTQYF. CDR3 bases: TGTGCCAGCAGCTTAGCGGGACTCACAGATACGCAGTATTTT.

This chain links TRBV19 with TRBJ2-1; a weak D match, TRBD2 (6 bases). Trimming removed 3 bases at V and 3 bases at J, with 9 bases between. Per the germline V gene, CDR1 is LNHDA and CDR2 is SQIVND (reference sequence). This CDR3 region has 14 residues. CDR3 protein: CASSIPGVYNEQFF. The CDR3 bases are TGTGCCAGTAGTATCCCGGGAGTCTACAATGAGCAGTTCTTC.

In its sample, this clonotype was seen a few times. The CDR3 spells CASSLGVRENGYTF. Here the CDR3 DNA reads TGTGCCAGCAGCTTAGGGGTCAGGGAGAATGGCTACACCTTC. The chain recombines TRBV7-9 with TRBJ1-2, with TRBD1 as a possible D gene (5 bases). Germline loops: CDR1 SEHNR, CDR2 FQNEAQ (reference sequence). Trimming pared 1 base from V and 6 bases from J, leaving 12 bases between. CDR3 length equals 14 residues.

This clonotype has just a few counts. The chain uses TRBV20-1 and TRBJ2-3; D gene uncertain. The V and J ends lost 0 bases and 4 bases respectively, with 8 bases between them. This CDR3 comprises 13 residues. Germline CDR1 and CDR2: DFQATT and SNEGSKA (reference sequence). Written as DNA, the CDR3 is TGCAGTGCTAGAGAGCCAAGTTCAGATACGCAGTATTTT. Protein: CSAREPSSDTQYF.

This clonotype was counted a few times. This chain links TRBV6-5 with TRBJ1-1; 7 bases match TRBD1. This CDR3 contains 14 residues. Trimming removed 6 bases from V and 5 bases from J; junction bases left unmatched: 9. CDR1 is MNHEY, CDR2 SVGAGI, per germline. CDR3 sequence: CASSKGGRGTEAFF. The CDR3 coding sequence is TGTGCCAGCAGCAAAGGGGGCCGGGGAACTGAAGCTTTCTTT.

Remarks on this clonotype: One base away lies a much larger clone, so this may be a sequencing read error. The V gene is TRBV7-3, the J gene TRBJ2-1; the D gene is possibly TRBD2 (5 bases). The V and J ends lost 1 base and 3 bases respectively, with 10 bases between them. The CDR3 spans 15 residues. The germline CDR1 and CDR2 sequences are SGHTA and FQGTGA. The CDR3 region is CASSLMRRGYNEQFF. The CDR3 nucleotides are TGTGCCAGCAGCTTAATGAGACGGGGCTACAATGAGCAGTTCTTC.

This clonotype was counted many times. The V and J genes are TRBV25-1 and TRBJ2-1, with TRBD2 matching 10 bases. The germline V gene encodes CDR1 MGHDK and CDR2 SYGVNS. With 5 bases clipped from V and 3 bases from J, the junction kept 28 bases outside the gene matches. The CDR3 length is 23 residues. The CDR3 protein is CASSQRPSLSKLAGDRGYNEQFF. For the CDR3, the DNA is TGTGCCAGCAGTCAAAGGCCCTCATTGTCGAAGCTAGCGGGAGATCGCGGCTACAATGAGCAGTTCTTC.

The rearrangement joins TRBV20-1 to TRBJ1-2; TRBD1 aligns across 8 bases. CDR3 size: 14 residues. From germline, CDR1 is DFQATT and CDR2 SNEGSKA (reference sequence). The junction had 6 bases not matched to a gene; V was cut back by 2 bases and J by 4 bases. CDR3 amino acids: CSARTGTGAYGYTF. In DNA, the CDR3 is TGCAGTGCTAGAACCGGGACAGGAGCCTATGGCTACACCTTC.

This clonotype came up a few times. The J gene is TRBJ2-7, the V gene TRBV12-3 or TRBV12-4; D ambiguous. The germline V and J ends were trimmed by 6 bases and 1 base, with 7 bases remaining between them. The CDR3 extends over 12 amino acids. The chain's CDR3 is CASRLDSYEQYF. DNA of the CDR3: TGTGCCAGCAGACTTGATTCCTACGAGCAGTACTTC.

The genes are TRBV18 and TRBJ1-4; D is undetermined. V lost 5 bases, J lost 7 bases, and 8 bases lay in between. CDR1 is KGHSH, CDR2 LQKENI, per germline. The CDR3 spans 12 residues. The CDR3 reads CASSAESEKLFF. The CDR3 DNA sequence: TGTGCCAGCTCAGCAGAAAGTGAAAAACTGTTTTTT.

This clonotype turned up a few times. The chain uses TRBV7-2 and TRBJ2-3, with TRBD2 as a possible D gene (5 bases). The CDR3 consists of 15 residues. The V and J ends lost 1 base and 4 bases respectively, with 12 bases between them. Germline V gives CDR1 SGHTA, CDR2 FQGNSA. CDR3 sequence (DNA): TGTGCCAGCAGCTTAGGAGGGTTAATATCAGATACGCAGTATTTT. It specifies CASSLGGLISDTQYF.